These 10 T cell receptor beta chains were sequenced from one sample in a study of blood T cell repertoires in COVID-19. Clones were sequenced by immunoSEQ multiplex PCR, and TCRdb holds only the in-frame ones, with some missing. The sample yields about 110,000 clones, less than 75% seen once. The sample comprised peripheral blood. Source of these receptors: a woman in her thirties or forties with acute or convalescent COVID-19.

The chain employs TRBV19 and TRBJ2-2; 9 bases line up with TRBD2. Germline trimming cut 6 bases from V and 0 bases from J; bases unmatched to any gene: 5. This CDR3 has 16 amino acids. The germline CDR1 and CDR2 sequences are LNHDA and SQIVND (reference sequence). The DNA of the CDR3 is TGTGCCAGTAGCGCAGGGACTAGCCCGAACACCGGGGAGCTGTTTTTT. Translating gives CASSAGTSPNTGELFF.

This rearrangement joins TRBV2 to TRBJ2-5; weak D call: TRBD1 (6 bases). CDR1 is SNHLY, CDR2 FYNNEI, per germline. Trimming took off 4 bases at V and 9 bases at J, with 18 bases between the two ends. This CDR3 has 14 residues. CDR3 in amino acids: CASSGGQSQRAQYF. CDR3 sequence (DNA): TGTGCCAGCAGTGGCGGACAGAGCCAGAGGGCCCAGTACTTC.

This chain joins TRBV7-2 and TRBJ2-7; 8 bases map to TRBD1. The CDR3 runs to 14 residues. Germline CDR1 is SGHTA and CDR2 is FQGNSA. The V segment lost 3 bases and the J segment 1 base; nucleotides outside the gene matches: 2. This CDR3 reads CASSFRDRSYEQYF. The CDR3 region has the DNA TGTGCCAGCAGCTTCCGGGACAGGTCCTACGAGCAGTACTTC.

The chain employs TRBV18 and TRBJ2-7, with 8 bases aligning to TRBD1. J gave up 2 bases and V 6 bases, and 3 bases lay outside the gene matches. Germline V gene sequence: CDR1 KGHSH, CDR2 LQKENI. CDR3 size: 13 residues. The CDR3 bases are TGTGCCAGCTCGGGACAGGACACCTACGAGCAGTACTTC. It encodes CASSGQDTYEQYF. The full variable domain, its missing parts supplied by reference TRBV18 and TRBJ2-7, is NAGVMQNPRHLVRRRGQEARLRCSPMKGHSHVYWYRQLPEEGLKFMVYLQKENIIDESGMPKERFSAEFPKEGPSILRIQQVVRGDSAAYFCASSGQDTYEQYFGPGTRLTVT.

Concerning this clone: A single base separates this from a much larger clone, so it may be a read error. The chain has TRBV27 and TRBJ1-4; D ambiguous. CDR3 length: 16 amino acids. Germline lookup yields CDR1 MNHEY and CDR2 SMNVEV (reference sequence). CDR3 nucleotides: TGTGTCAGCAGTGGGGTTGAGGGTACGACTAATGAAAAACTGTTTTTT. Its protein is CVSSGVEGTTNEKLFF.

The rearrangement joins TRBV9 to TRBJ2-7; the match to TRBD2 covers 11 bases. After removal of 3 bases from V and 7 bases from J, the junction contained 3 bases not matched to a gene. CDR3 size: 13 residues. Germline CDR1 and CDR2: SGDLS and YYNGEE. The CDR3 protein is CASSARLAGEQYF. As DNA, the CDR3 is TGTGCCAGCAGCGCCCGACTAGCGGGAGAGCAGTACTTC.

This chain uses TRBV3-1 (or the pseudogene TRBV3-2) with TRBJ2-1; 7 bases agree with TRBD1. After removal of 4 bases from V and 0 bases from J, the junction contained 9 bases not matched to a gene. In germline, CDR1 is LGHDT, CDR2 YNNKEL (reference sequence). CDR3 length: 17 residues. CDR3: CASSLLRDRFSYNEQFF. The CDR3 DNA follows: TGTGCCAGCAGCCTCCTTAGGGACAGATTCTCCTACAATGAGCAGTTCTTC.

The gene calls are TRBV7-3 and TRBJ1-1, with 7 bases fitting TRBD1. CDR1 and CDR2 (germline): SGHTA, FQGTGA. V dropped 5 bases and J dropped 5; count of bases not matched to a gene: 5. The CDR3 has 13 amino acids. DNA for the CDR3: TGTGCCAGCAGCACGACAGGGAATACTGAAGCTTTCTTT. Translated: CASSTTGNTEAFF.

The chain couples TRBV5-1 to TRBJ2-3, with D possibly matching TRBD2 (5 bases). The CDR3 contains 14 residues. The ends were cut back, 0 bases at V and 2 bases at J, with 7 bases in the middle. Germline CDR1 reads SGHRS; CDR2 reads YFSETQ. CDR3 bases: TGCGCCAGCAGCTTGGGACTACCCACAGATACGCAGTATTTT. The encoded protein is CASSLGLPTDTQYF.

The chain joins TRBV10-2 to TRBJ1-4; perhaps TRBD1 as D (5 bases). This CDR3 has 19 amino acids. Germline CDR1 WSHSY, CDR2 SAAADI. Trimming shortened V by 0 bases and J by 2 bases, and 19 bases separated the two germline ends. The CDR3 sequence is CASSESWGRITATNEKLFF. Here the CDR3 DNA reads TGCGCCAGCAGTGAGTCGTGGGGCCGGATCACCGCCACTAATGAAAAACTGTTTTTT.